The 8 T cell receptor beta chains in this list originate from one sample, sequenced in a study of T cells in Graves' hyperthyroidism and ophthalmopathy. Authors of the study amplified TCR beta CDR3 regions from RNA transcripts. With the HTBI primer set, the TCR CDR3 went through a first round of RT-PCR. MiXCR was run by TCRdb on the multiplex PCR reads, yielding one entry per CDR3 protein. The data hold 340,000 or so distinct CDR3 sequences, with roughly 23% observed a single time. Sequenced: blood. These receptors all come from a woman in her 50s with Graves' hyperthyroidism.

The CDR3 loop is CASRGAGGITDTQYF. Written as DNA, the CDR3 is TGTGCCAGCAGGGGAGCGGGAGGAATCACAGATACGCAGTATTTT. This rearrangement joins TRBV12-3 or TRBV12-4 to TRBJ2-3, with 9 bases identical to TRBD2. The V and J ends lost 6 bases and 2 bases, in that order; junction bases with no gene match: 6. The CDR3 consists of 15 residues.

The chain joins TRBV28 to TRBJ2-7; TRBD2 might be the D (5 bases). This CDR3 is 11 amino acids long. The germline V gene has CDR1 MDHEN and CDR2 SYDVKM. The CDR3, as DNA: TGTGGCGCGGGCAGTTCCTACGAGCAGTACTTC. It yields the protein CGAGSSYEQYF.

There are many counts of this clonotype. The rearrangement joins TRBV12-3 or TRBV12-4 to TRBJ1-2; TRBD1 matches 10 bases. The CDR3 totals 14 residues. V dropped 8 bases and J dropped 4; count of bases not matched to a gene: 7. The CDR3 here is CASGTGVRTYGYTF. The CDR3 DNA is TGTGCCAGCGGGACAGGGGTTCGTACCTATGGCTACACCTTC.

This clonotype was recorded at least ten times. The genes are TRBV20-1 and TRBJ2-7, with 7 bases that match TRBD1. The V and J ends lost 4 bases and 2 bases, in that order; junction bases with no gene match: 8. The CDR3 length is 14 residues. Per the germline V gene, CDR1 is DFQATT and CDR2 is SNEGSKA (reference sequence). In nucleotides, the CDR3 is TGCAGTGCTACGCCGGGACAGAGAACCTACGAGCAGTACTTC. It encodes CSATPGQRTYEQYF.

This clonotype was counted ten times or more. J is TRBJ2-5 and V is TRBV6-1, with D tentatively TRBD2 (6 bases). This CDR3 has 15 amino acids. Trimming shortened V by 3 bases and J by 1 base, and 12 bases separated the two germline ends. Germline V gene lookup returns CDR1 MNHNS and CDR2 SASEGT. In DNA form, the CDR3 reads TGTGCCAGCAGTGATCCGGTGGGGGGCCAAGAGACCCAGTACTTC. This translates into CASSDPVGGQETQYF.

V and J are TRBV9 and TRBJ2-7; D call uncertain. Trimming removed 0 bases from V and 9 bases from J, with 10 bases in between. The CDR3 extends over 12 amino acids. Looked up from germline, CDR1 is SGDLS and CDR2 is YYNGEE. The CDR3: CASSVDGFGQYF. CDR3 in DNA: TGTGCCAGCAGCGTAGACGGGTTCGGGCAGTACTTC. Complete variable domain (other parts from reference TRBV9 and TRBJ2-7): DSGVTQTPKHLITATGQRVTLRCSPRSGDLSVYWYQQSLDQGLQFLIQYYNGEERAKGNILERFSAQQFPDLHSELNLSSLELGDSALYFCASSVDGFGQYFGPGTRLTVT.

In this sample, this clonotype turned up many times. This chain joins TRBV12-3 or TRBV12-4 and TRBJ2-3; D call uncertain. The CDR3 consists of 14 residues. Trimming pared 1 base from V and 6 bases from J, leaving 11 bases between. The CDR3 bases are TGTGCCAGCAGTTTAGGGGCCCCCGGTGATACGCAGTATTTT. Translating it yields CASSLGAPGDTQYF.

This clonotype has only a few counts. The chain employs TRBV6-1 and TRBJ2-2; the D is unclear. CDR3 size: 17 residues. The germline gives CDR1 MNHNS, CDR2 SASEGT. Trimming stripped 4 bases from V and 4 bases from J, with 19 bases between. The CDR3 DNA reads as TGTGCCAGCAGTGGAGATCAGAAGTGGCATGGCACCGGGGAGCTGTTTTTT. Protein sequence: CASSGDQKWHGTGELFF.